This T cell receptor beta chain appears in the sequencing data of a study of T cell changes during pregnancy in multiple sclerosis. Sequencing used immunoSEQ multiplex PCR; TCRdb keeps in-frame clones, though not all of them. Among approximately 100,000 clones listed, around 92% were seen once. V lost 5 bases, J lost 4 bases, and 7 bases stayed unmatched. The CDR3 is made up of 15 amino acids. The germline V gene has CDR1 MNHEY and CDR2 SVGAGI. The source is a female donor with multiple sclerosis, enrolled in a pregnancy study. The chain couples TRBV6-5 to TRBJ1-5, with 8 bases fitting TRBD1. The source material was peripheral blood, sampled before pregnancy. The CDR3 is CASSPDRGTNQPQHF. CDR3 nucleotide sequence: TGTGCCAGCAGTCCCGACAGGGGCACGAATCAGCCCCAGCATTTT.